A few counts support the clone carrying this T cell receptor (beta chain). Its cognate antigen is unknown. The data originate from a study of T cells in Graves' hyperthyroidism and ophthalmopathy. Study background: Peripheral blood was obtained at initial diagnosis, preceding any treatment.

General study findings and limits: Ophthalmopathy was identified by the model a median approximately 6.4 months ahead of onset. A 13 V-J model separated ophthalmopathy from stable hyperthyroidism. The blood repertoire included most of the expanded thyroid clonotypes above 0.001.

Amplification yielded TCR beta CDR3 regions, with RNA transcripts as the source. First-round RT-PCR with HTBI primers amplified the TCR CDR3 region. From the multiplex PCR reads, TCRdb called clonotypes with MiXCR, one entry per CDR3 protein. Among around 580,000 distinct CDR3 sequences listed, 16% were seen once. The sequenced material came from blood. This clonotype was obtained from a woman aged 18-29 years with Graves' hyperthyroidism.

Here the CDR3 DNA reads TGCAGTGCTACCAGGACGAGGTATGGCTACACCTTC. Translated, it gives CSATRTRYGYTF. This rearrangement joins TRBV20-1 to TRBJ1-2; D is undetermined. Trimming cost V 4 bases and J 5 bases, with 11 bases left between them. CDR1 is DFQATT and CDR2 is SNEGSKA in the germline V gene (reference sequence). CDR3 length: 12 amino acids.